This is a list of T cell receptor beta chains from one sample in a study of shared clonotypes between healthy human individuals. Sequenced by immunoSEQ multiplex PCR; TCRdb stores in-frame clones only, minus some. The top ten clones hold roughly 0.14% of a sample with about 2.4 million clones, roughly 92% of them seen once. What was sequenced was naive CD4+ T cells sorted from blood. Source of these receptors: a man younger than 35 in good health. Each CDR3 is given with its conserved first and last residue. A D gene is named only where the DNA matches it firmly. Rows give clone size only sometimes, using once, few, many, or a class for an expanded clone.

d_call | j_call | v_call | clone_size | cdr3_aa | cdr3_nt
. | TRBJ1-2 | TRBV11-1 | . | CASSAGQSGWGYTF | TGTGCCAGCAGCGCCGGACAGTCCGGGTGGGGCTACACCTTC
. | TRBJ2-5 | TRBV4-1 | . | CASSQEEINFHYQYF | TGCGCCAGCAGCCAAGAAGAGATTAACTTTCACTACCAGTACTTC
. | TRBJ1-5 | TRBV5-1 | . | CASSLFGGQPQHF | TGCGCCAGCAGCTTGTTTGGAGGTCAGCCCCAGCATTTT
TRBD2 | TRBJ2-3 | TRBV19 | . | CASSGGDYLFTDTQYF | TGTGCCAGTAGTGGCGGGGACTATCTTTTCACAGATACGCAGTATTTT
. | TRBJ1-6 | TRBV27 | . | CASSLWGGANSPLHF | TGTGCCAGCAGTTTATGGGGGGGCGCGAATTCACCCCTCCACTTT
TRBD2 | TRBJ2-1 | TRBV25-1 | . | CASSAPGLVNHEQFF | TGTGCCAGCAGTGCTCCGGGACTAGTAAATCATGAGCAGTTCTTC
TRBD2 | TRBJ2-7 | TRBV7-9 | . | CASSSMGLASTYEQYF | TGTGCCAGCAGCTCGATGGGACTAGCCTCGACCTACGAGCAGTACTTC
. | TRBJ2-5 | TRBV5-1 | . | CASKEVGQETQYF | TGCGCCAGCAAAGAGGTCGGACAAGAGACCCAGTACTTC
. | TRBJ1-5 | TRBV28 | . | CASEGTRGGPQHF | TGTGCCAGCGAGGGGACAAGGGGGGGGCCCCAGCATTTT
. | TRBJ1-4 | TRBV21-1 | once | CASSRFRDSKPTNEKLFF | TGTGCCAGCAGCAGATTCCGGGACAGCAAACCAACTAATGAAAAACTGTTTTTT
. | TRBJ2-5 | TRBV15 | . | CATSRDLQETQYF | TGTGCCACCAGCAGAGATCTCCAAGAGACCCAGTACTTC